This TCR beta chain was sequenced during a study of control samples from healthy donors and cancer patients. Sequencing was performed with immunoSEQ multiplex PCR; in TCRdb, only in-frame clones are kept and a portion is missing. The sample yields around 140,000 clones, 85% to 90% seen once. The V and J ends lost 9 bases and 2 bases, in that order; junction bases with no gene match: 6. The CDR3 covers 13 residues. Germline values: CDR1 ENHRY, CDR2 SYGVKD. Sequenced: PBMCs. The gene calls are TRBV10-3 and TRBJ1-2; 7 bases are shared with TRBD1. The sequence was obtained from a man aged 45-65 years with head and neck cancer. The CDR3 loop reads CAIRGTENYGYTF. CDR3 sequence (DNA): TGTGCCATAAGAGGGACAGAAAACTATGGCTACACCTTC.